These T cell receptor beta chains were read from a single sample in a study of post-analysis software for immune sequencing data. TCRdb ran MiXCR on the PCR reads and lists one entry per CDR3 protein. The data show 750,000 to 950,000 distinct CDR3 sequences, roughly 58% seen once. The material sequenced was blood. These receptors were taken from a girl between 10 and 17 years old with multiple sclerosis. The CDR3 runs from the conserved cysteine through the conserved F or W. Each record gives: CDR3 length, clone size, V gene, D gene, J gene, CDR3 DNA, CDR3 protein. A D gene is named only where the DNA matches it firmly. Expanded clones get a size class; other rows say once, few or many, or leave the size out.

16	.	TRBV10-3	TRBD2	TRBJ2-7	TGTGCCATCAGTGAGTACGGGACTAGCGTCCCCTACGAGCAGTACTTC	CAISEYGTSVPYEQYF
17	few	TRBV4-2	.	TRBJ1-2	TGTGCCAGCAGCCAAGCCCGCCGGGGGGCAGGAGCCTATGGCTACACCTTC	CASSQARRGAGAYGYTF
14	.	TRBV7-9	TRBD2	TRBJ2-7	TGTGCCAGCCAAGCAGGGACTAAGGACGACGAGCAGTACTTC	CASQAGTKDDEQYF
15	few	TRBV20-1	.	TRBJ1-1	TGCAGTGCTAGAGATGGGGCAGTGAGGGGCACTGAAGCTTTCTTT	CSARDGAVRGTEAFF
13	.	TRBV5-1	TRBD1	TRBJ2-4	TGCGCCAGCAGCTTGGATGGACAGGGGGAGCAGTACTTC	CASSLDGQGEQYF
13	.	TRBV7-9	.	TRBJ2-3	TGTGCCAGCAGCAGGGGGGCCACAGATACGCAGTATTTT	CASSRGATDTQYF
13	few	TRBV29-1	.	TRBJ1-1	TGCAGCCCTTACGGGACGGCTAACACTGAAGCTTTCTTT	CSPYGTANTEAFF
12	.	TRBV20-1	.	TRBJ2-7	TGCAGTGCTAGATGGCTGACCTACGAGCAGTACTTC	CSARWLTYEQYF
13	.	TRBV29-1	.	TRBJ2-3	TGCAGCGTTGCCCTAGCAACCACAGATACGCAGTATTTT	CSVALATTDTQYF
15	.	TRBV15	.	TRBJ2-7	TGTGCCACCAGTTGGGACCCATCCCCATCCTACGAGCAGTACTTC	CATSWDPSPSYEQYF
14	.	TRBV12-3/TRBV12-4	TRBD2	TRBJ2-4	TGTGCCAGCACCCTGGGAGGGGCCAAAAACATTCAGTACTTC	CASTLGGAKNIQYF
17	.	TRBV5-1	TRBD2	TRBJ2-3	TGCGCCAGCAGCTGGCCGCTCCAGCGGGGATCCACAGATACGCAGTATTTT	CASSWPLQRGSTDTQYF
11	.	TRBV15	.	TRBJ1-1	TGTGCCACCAGTCGTAACACTGAAGCTTTCTTT	CATSRNTEAFF
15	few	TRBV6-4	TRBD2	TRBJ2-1	TGTGCCAGCAGTGCTGGGACTAGCGGGAGGGATGAGCAGTTCTTC	CASSAGTSGRDEQFF
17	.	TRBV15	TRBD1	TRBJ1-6	TGTGCCACCAGCAGGGAAACAGGGGGCGGACAAGGTTCACCCCTCCACTTT	CATSRETGGGQGSPLHF
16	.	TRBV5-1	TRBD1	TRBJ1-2	TGCGCCAGCAGCTCCGGACAGGTTCCCCAGGGCTATGGCTACACCTTC	CASSSGQVPQGYGYTF
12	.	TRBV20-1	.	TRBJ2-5	TGCAGTGCTAGCCCGGGGGTAGAGACCCAGTACTTC	CSASPGVETQYF
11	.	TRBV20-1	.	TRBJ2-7	TGCAGTGCAACCGTTGGGCACGAGCAGTACTTC	CSATVGHEQYF
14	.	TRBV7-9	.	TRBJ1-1	TGTGCCAGCAGCTTAGTAAAGGCTAGACCCGAAGCTTTCTTT	CASSLVKARPEAFF
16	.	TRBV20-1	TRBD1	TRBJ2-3	TGCAGTGCTCGACTTTCCGGGACAGGGCGCACAGATACGCAGTATTTT	CSARLSGTGRTDTQYF
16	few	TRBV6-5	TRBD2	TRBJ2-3	TGTGCCAGCAGTTACTCGGGGACTAGCCACTCAGATACGCAGTATTTT	CASSYSGTSHSDTQYF
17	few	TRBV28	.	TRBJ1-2	TGTGCCAGCAGTTTTGAGATCCCAGGGTGGGGATCCTATGGCTACACCTTC	CASSFEIPGWGSYGYTF
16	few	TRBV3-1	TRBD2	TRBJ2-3	TGTGCCAGCAGCCAGTCAGGGAGGGGTCGCACAGATACGCAGTATTTT	CASSQSGRGRTDTQYF
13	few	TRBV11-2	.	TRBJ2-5	TGTGCCAGCTCTGGCCAGTTACAAGAGACCCAGTACTTC	CASSGQLQETQYF
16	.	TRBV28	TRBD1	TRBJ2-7	TGTGCCAGCAGTTTAGAGTCGGACAGGAGCTCCTACGAGCAGTACTTC	CASSLESDRSSYEQYF
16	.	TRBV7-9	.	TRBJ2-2	TGTGCCAGCAGCTTTGTGGGGGCTCAGGGCACCGGGGAGCTGTTTTTT	CASSFVGAQGTGELFF
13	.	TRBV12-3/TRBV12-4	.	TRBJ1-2	TGTGCCAGCAGCCTACACAGGGTCTATGGCTACACCTTC	CASSLHRVYGYTF
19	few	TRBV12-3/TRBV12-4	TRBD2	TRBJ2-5	TGTGCCAGCAGTGATCGGACTAGCGGGAGGACTTCGGTGGGGGAGACCCAGTACTTC	CASSDRTSGRTSVGETQYF
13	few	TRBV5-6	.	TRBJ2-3	TGTGCCAGCAGCTTGGGAGGACCAGATACGCAGTATTTT	CASSLGGPDTQYF
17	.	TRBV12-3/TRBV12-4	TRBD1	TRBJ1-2	TGTGCCAGTAGTGCCGGGGGGGGACACAGGGGCGGCTATGGCTACACCTTC	CASSAGGGHRGGYGYTF
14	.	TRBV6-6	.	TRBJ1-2	TGTGCCAGCAAGTCGCCGGGCGTGGACTATGGCTACACCTTC	CASKSPGVDYGYTF
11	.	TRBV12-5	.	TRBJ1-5	TGTGCTAGTGGCCTTCATCAGCCCCAGCATTTT	CASGLHQPQHF
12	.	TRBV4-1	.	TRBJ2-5	TGCGCCAGCAGCCGGGGACAATCGGAGCAGTACTTC	CASSRGQSEQYF
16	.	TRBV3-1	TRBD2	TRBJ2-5	TGTGCCAGCAGCCAAGCCAGCGGGGGGGCTGAAGAGACCCAGTACTTC	CASSQASGGAEETQYF
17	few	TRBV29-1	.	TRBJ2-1	TGCAGCGTTGAAGACGATTTTGGGGGGGGGCTGATTAATGAGCAGTTCTTC	CSVEDDFGGGLINEQFF
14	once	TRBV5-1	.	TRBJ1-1	TGCGCCAGCAGCTTCTTAGAGTCTGGCACTGAAGCTTTCTTT	CASSFLESGTEAFF
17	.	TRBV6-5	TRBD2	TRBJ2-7	TGTGCCAGCAGTTACCAAAGACTAGCGGGAGAAAACTACGAGCAGTACTTC	CASSYQRLAGENYEQYF
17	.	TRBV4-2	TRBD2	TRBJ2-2	TGTGCCAGCAGCCAGACACTAGCGGGGGGGAACACCGGGGAGCTGTTTTTT	CASSQTLAGGNTGELFF
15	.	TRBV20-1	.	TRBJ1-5	TGCAGTGCTAGTTTCTCGACAGCTAGCAATCAGCCCCAGCATTTT	CSASFSTASNQPQHF
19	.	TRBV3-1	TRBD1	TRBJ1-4	TGTGCCAGCAGCCACCCAGGACAGGGAGTCCGATGGCCTAATGAAAAACTGTTTTTT	CASSHPGQGVRWPNEKLFF
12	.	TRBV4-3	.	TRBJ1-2	TGCGCCAGCGGGGGAATTAACTATGGCTACACCTTC	CASGGINYGYTF
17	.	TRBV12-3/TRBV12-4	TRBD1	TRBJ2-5	TGTGCCAGCCGGCACGACACCGGGACAGGGGTCGGGGAGACCCAGTACTTC	CASRHDTGTGVGETQYF
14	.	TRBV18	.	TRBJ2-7	TGTGCCAGCTCACCAGCCAGGGGCTCCTACGAGCAGTACTTC	CASSPARGSYEQYF
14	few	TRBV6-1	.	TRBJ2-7	TGTGCCAGCAGTGAAGGCGGAGGGGGCTCCGAGCAGTACTTC	CASSEGGGGSEQYF
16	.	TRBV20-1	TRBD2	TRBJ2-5	TGCAGTGCTAGAGATGCACTAGCGGGAGGGCGGGAGACCCAGTACTTC	CSARDALAGGRETQYF
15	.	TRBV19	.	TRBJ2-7	TGTGCCAGTAGTATGACGCGGACGGGGAGCGTCGAGCAGTACTTC	CASSMTRTGSVEQYF
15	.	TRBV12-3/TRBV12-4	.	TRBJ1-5	TGTGCCAGCAGTTGGAACGGTGCAAATAATCAAGCCCAGCATTTT	CASSWNGANNQAQHF
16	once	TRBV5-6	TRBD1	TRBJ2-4	TGTGCCAGCAGCGTATGGACAGGGCCCCCCCCAGGGGAGCAGTACTTC	CASSVWTGPPPGEQYF
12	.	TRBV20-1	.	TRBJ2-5	TGCAGTGCTAGCAAGGAGCGAAAGACCCAGTACTTC	CSASKERKTQYF
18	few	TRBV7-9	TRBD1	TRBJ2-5	TGTGCCAGCAGCTCACACGCCCGGGACAGGGGGCACCAAGAGACCCAGTACTTC	CASSSHARDRGHQETQYF
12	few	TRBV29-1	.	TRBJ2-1	TGCAGCGCAACCCACAGGGACGCCGAGCAGTTCTTC	CSATHRDAEQFF
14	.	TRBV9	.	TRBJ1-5	TGTGCCAGCAGCGCGGGGGCCCTCAATCAGCCCCAGCATTTT	CASSAGALNQPQHF
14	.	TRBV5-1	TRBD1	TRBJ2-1	TGCGCCAGCAGCGTACAGGGGGCAGGCAATGAGCAGTTCTTC	CASSVQGAGNEQFF
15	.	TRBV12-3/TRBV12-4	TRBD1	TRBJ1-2	TGTGCCAGCAGTCTCTCTGGCGGGACAGGGTGTGGCTACACCTTC	CASSLSGGTGCGYTF
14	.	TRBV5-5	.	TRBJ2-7	TGTGCCAGCAAGATTGGGGACGGACACTACGAGCAGTACTTC	CASKIGDGHYEQYF
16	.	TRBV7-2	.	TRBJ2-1	TGTGCCAGCAGCCCCTTGGGGAGTCGCTCCTACAATGAGCAGTTCTTC	CASSPLGSRSYNEQFF